The subject of this entry is one TCR beta chain. TCRdb's table, derived via immunoSEQ multiplex PCR, lists solely in-frame clones and lacks some. The sample records 400,000 to 450,000 clones, 80% to 90% being singletons. The data stem from a study of blood T cell repertoires in COVID-19. The CDR3 covers 13 residues. CDR1 is SGHTA and CDR2 is FQGTGA in the germline V gene. Trimming took off 0 bases at V and 3 bases at J, with 5 bases between the two ends. The sequenced material came from PBMCs or T cells enriched from blood (not recorded which). This sequence joins TRBV7-3 and TRBJ1-2; D not certain. This TCR came from a man aged 25 to 40 who had recovered from COVID-19. In DNA, the CDR3 is TGTGCCAGCAGCTTAACGGGCGACTATGGCTACACCTTC. Translated: CASSLTGDYGYTF.